These 26 T cell receptor beta chains came from one sample sequenced in a study of T cell changes during pregnancy in multiple sclerosis. Clones were sequenced by immunoSEQ multiplex PCR, and TCRdb holds only the in-frame ones, with some missing. The table lists 130,000 or so clones, 93% of them singletons. The specimen was peripheral blood, collected before pregnancy. These receptor sequences come from a female donor with multiple sclerosis, enrolled in a pregnancy study.

The rearrangement links TRBV5-1 to TRBJ1-4; 9 bases match TRBD1. The CDR3 is 14 residues long. Germline loops: CDR1 SGHRS, CDR2 YFSETQ. With 4 bases clipped from V and 8 bases from J, the junction kept 6 bases outside the gene matches. The CDR3 region has the DNA TGCGCCAGCAGCCTAGGGACAGGGAAAGAAAAACTGTTTTTT. It encodes CASSLGTGKEKLFF.

V usage is TRBV5-1 and J usage is TRBJ1-1; D unclear. CDR1 is SGHRS and CDR2 is YFSETQ in the germline V gene. The CDR3 covers 13 residues. V was clipped by 6 bases and J by 7 bases, with 16 bases between them. CDR3 bases: TGCGCCAGCATCCTATCGGCTGGGCTTGAAGCTTTCTTT. Translation: CASILSAGLEAFF.

The gene calls are TRBV30 and TRBJ1-4; TRBD1 matches at 7 bases. J gave up 8 bases and V 1 base, and 7 bases lay outside the gene matches. Germline values: CDR1 GTSNPN, CDR2 SVGIG (reference sequence). The CDR3 is 14 residues long. CDR3 coding DNA: TGTGCCTGGAGTGCGGGACAGAATCGGGAAAAACTGTTTTTT. This translates into CAWSAGQNREKLFF.

V is TRBV7-9 and J is TRBJ2-5; 10 bases are a match to TRBD1. Germline V CDR1 and CDR2: SEHNR, FQNEAQ (reference sequence). V was pared by 2 bases and J by 4 bases, with 1 base of the junction left unmatched. CDR3 length equals 14 residues. CDR3 coding DNA: TGTGCCAGCAGCTTAAGGGACAGGGGAGAGACCCAGTACTTC. Its protein is CASSLRDRGETQYF.

The chain employs TRBV2 and TRBJ1-1; perhaps TRBD1 as D (6 bases). This CDR3 spans 11 amino acids. The V end was cut by 3 bases, the J end by 11 bases, with 10 bases between. Per the germline V gene, CDR1 is SNHLY and CDR2 is FYNNEI. The CDR3 region is CASSEGGGAFF. As DNA, the CDR3 is TGTGCCAGCAGTGAGGGGGGGGGCGCTTTCTTT.

The chain joins TRBV6-5 to TRBJ1-1, with D unresolved. The germline gives CDR1 MNHEY, CDR2 SVGAGI. V was clipped by 6 bases and J by 3 bases, with 11 bases between them. The CDR3 consists of 13 residues. The CDR3 nucleotides read TGTGCCAGCAGCCTGGAGAGGGACACTGAAGCTTTCTTT. As protein: CASSLERDTEAFF.

This rearrangement joins TRBV19 to TRBJ1-1, with D possibly being TRBD1 (6 bases). The V gene's germline CDR1 is LNHDA and CDR2 SQIVND (reference sequence). The CDR3 totals 16 residues. Between the trimmed V and J ends, which lost 3 bases and 0 bases, there was a span of 14 bases. The CDR3 DNA follows: TGTGCCAGTAGTATCACTAGGGGGGGACTGAACACTGAAGCTTTCTTT. This gives the protein CASSITRGGLNTEAFF.

V gene TRBV7-9 combines with J gene TRBJ2-2, with 7 bases aligning to TRBD2. CDR3 size: 15 residues. Germline loops: CDR1 SEHNR, CDR2 FQNEAQ (reference sequence). J was trimmed by 3 bases and V by 4 bases; bases with no gene match: 5. CDR3 coding DNA: TGTGCCAGCAGCTCCCGGGCGGGGGACACCGGGGAGCTGTTTTTT. The encoded protein is CASSSRAGDTGELFF.

This chain joins TRBV19 and TRBJ2-2; possible D gene TRBD1, 5 bases. The germline V gene encodes CDR1 LNHDA and CDR2 SQIVND (reference sequence). This CDR3 is 14 amino acids long. V was shortened by 5 bases and J by 5 bases, with 12 bases between the two germline ends. The CDR3 nucleotides are TGTGCCAGTAGTGCCCAGGGCGCAACCGGGGAGCTGTTTTTT. Residues: CASSAQGATGELFF.

V and J are TRBV5-1 and TRBJ2-3, with D perhaps matching TRBD1 (5 bases). The CDR3 has 14 residues. From germline, CDR1 is SGHRS and CDR2 YFSETQ. Trimming left V 4 bases short and J 0 bases short, with 9 bases between. CDR3: CASSLRTSTDTQYF. The CDR3 DNA follows: TGCGCCAGCAGCCTCCGGACAAGCACAGATACGCAGTATTTT.

The chain has TRBV6-5 and TRBJ1-1; the match to TRBD1 covers 9 bases. The CDR3 is made up of 14 amino acids. The germline gives CDR1 MNHEY, CDR2 SVGAGI. V trimming: 6 bases; J trimming: 2 bases; junction bases outside the gene matches: 4. The CDR3: CASRSTGGNTEAFF. The CDR3 DNA follows: TGTGCCAGCAGATCAACAGGGGGCAACACTGAAGCTTTCTTT.

This clone was counted a few times. The rearrangement links TRBV9 to TRBJ1-2; 8 nucleotides align to TRBD1. The J segment lost 8 bases and the V segment lost 3 bases, leaving 3 bases of the junction unmatched. CDR1 SGDLS and CDR2 YYNGEE come from the germline V gene. This CDR3 is 12 amino acids long. Here the CDR3 reads CASSGTGNGYTF. CDR3 bases: TGTGCCAGCAGCGGGACAGGGAACGGCTACACCTTC.

The V call is TRBV5-1, the J call TRBJ2-5; D perhaps matches TRBD2 (7 bases). CDR1 SGHRS and CDR2 YFSETQ come from the germline V gene. The CDR3 runs 14 residues. Trimming left V 6 bases short and J 3 bases short, with 15 bases between. The CDR3, as DNA: TGCGCCAGCAAAACCGAGGGGGGGAAAGAGACCCAGTACTTC. Its protein product is CASKTEGGKETQYF.

J is TRBJ1-1 and V is TRBV7-6; TRBD1 matches at 7 bases. Germline CDR1 and CDR2: SGHVS and FNYEAQ. With V trimmed by 1 base and J by 5 bases, 7 bases remained unmatched. The length of the CDR3 is 15 residues. The CDR3: CASSLGFTGETEAFF. The CDR3 bases are TGTGCCAGCAGCTTAGGGTTCACAGGGGAAACTGAAGCTTTCTTT.

The chain links TRBV4-1 to TRBJ1-2, with D possibly TRBD1 on 5 matching bases. The germline V gene has CDR1 MGHRA and CDR2 YSYEKL. The ends were cut back, 6 bases at V and 4 bases at J, with 21 bases in the middle. This CDR3 has 16 amino acids. The DNA for the CDR3 is TGCGCCAGCAGTTGGGGGGAGCAGGGCGCCGGCTATGGCTACACCTTC. Its protein product is CASSWGEQGAGYGYTF.

This chain links TRBV2 with TRBJ2-3; D call uncertain. This CDR3 region has 15 residues. Germline CDR1 is SNHLY and CDR2 is FYNNEI. The V end lost 6 bases, the J end lost 0 bases, and 13 bases lay between the germline ends. The CDR3 loop reads CASSATKSSTDTQYF. The CDR3 DNA follows: TGTGCCAGCAGCGCTACTAAATCTAGCACAGATACGCAGTATTTT.

The chain recombines TRBV6-1 with TRBJ1-4; TRBD1 is a possible D gene (6 bases). The CDR3 sequence is 14 residues long. CDR1 and CDR2 from the germline V gene are MNHNS and SASEGT. The germline V and J ends were trimmed by 5 bases and 7 bases, with 14 bases remaining between them. CDR3 amino acids: CASSIQGGGEKLFF. The DNA of the CDR3 is TGTGCCAGCAGTATTCAGGGAGGGGGTGAAAAACTGTTTTTT.

This clone came up once. The chain is built from TRBV5-1 and TRBJ2-7; D is ambiguous. Germline values: CDR1 SGHRS, CDR2 YFSETQ. This CDR3 is built from 15 residues. V lost 4 bases and J 2 bases, leaving 16 bases between the germline ends. The CDR3 bases are TGCGCCAGCAGCGCAGGTAACCCTTCCCCCTACGAGCAGTACTTC. Its protein is CASSAGNPSPYEQYF. The whole variable domain, remainder taken from reference TRBV5-1 and TRBJ2-7, is KAGVTQTPRYLIKTRGQQVTLSCSPISGHRSVSWYQQTPGQGLQFLFEYFSETQRNKGNFPGRFSGRQFSNSRSEMNVSTLELGDSALYLCASSAGNPSPYEQYFGPGTRLTVT.

The V gene is TRBV4-2, the J gene TRBJ2-1; D possibly corresponds to TRBD1 (5 bases). This CDR3 has 13 residues. CDR1 and CDR2 from the germline V gene are LGHNA and YNFKEQ. V dropped 4 bases and J dropped 8 bases, with 12 bases sitting between them. The chain's CDR3 is CASSLGRGDEQFF. CDR3 sequence (DNA): TGTGCCAGCAGCCTCGGAAGGGGCGATGAGCAGTTCTTC.

The chain recombines TRBV30 with TRBJ2-7, with 7 bases that match TRBD1. Germline V lookup: CDR1 GTSNPN, CDR2 SVGIG (reference sequence). J lost 6 bases, V lost 3 bases, and 2 bases had no gene match. The CDR3 is made up of 11 amino acids. The CDR3 nucleotides read TGTGCCTGGAGCGACAGGGCCGAGCAGTACTTC. Encoded protein: CAWSDRAEQYF.

The chain carries TRBV4-2 and TRBJ1-3; 10 bases agree with TRBD1. This CDR3 comprises 17 residues. The germline gives CDR1 LGHNA, CDR2 YNFKEQ. Losses at the gene ends were 2 bases for V and 7 bases for J; bases not matched to a gene: 11. CDR3 region: CASSQYGTGVGVNTIYF. The CDR3 DNA sequence: TGTGCCAGCAGCCAATACGGGACAGGGGTTGGAGTGAACACCATATATTTT.

This chain joins TRBV2 and TRBJ2-3; D call uncertain. The CDR3 is made up of 13 amino acids. The V end lost 5 bases, the J end lost 0 bases, and 6 bases lay between the germline ends. CDR1 is SNHLY, CDR2 FYNNEI, per germline. The CDR3: CASSPSSTDTQYF. CDR3 bases: TGTGCCAGCAGTCCCTCTAGCACAGATACGCAGTATTTT.

Remarks on this clone: One end of the junction varies from germline; a read error may be responsible. The J gene is TRBJ1-5, the V gene TRBV10-3; D not certain. The CDR3 contains 13 residues. Germline assignment: CDR1 ENHRY and CDR2 SYGVKD. The CDR3 DNA reads TGTGCCAGCAGTTACTCTGAAGAACAGCCCCAGCATTTT. This encodes CASSYSEEQPQHF.

This clone was recorded once. The rearrangement uses TRBV6-4 and TRBJ2-2; 7 bases are a match to TRBD2. Germline CDR1 is MRHNA and CDR2 is SNTAGT. This CDR3 is 14 amino acids long. Trimming at V came to 4 bases and at J to 4 bases, leaving 3 bases not matched to a gene. DNA of the CDR3: TGTGCCAGCAGTGTAGCGGGCGGCACCGGGGAGCTGTTTTTT. It specifies CASSVAGGTGELFF.

The chain recombines TRBV10-2 with TRBJ2-7; D gene ambiguous. The V gene lost 3 bases and the J gene lost 3 bases, with 3 bases spanning the gap. This CDR3 has 11 amino acids. CDR1 is WSHSY, CDR2 SAAADI, per germline. The CDR3 coding sequence is TGCGCCAGCAGTGAATACTACGAGCAGTACTTC. It codes for CASSEYYEQYF.

The chain is built from TRBV27 and TRBJ2-3; TRBD2 might be the D (5 bases). Germline V gives CDR1 MNHEY, CDR2 SMNVEV (reference sequence). This CDR3 spans 13 amino acids. V was trimmed by 2 bases and J by 5 bases, leaving 8 bases between them. The CDR3 is CASSLMGVDTQYF. As DNA, the CDR3 is TGTGCCAGCAGTTTAATGGGAGTAGATACGCAGTATTTT.